This paragraph covers one TCR beta chain sequence. Methods used by the authors: The authors estimated nucleated cell counts from reference gene primer amplification. The table came from immunoSEQ multiplex PCR; TCRdb's copy has only in-frame clones and leaves some out. V, J and clone size were drawn from that table, and D and trimming were deduced from the DNA. The data hold tens of thousands of clones, with more than 85% observed a single time. These data come from a study of blood T cell repertoires in COVID-19. Study-wide context: Whether acute or convalescent, the COVID-19 samples came from the United States, Italy and Spain. PBMCs, B-cell-depleted T cells, or T cells provided the cDNA or gDNA that made up the material.

This CDR3 is 15 amino acids long. CDR1 is SNHLY and CDR2 is FYNNEI in the germline V gene. Deletions cut 8 bases from V and 2 bases from J, with 16 bases between. Sequencing input: peripheral blood. The clonotype was recovered from a man aged 45 to 65 with acute or convalescent COVID-19. J is TRBJ1-5 and V is TRBV2, with D possibly TRBD1 on 6 matching bases. The DNA of the CDR3 is TGTGCCAGCTCTATAGGGGCAGGGGGCAATCAGCCCCAGCATTTT. Protein: CASSIGAGGNQPQHF.